This T cell receptor (beta chain) was documented in a study of blood T cell repertoires in COVID-19. Study context: Sources were T cells, B-cell-depleted T cells, or PBMCs; the material itself was cDNA or gDNA.

From germline, CDR1 is SGHTA and CDR2 FQGNSA. The CDR3 is 13 residues long. With 5 bases clipped from V and 8 bases from J, the junction kept 5 bases outside the gene matches. Assay used: immunoSEQ multiplex PCR; TCRdb lists only in-frame clones, some missing. The repertoire holds approximately 35,000 clones, with approximately 90% as singletons. The rearrangement links TRBV7-2 to TRBJ1-2, with 10 bases that match TRBD1. The sequencing input was peripheral blood. This TCR came from a human donor with active COVID-19. The donor label of this sample is uncertain. The CDR3 region has the DNA TGTGCCAGCAGCCCTTGGACAGGGGGGGGCTACACCTTC. This gives the protein CASSPWTGGGYTF.